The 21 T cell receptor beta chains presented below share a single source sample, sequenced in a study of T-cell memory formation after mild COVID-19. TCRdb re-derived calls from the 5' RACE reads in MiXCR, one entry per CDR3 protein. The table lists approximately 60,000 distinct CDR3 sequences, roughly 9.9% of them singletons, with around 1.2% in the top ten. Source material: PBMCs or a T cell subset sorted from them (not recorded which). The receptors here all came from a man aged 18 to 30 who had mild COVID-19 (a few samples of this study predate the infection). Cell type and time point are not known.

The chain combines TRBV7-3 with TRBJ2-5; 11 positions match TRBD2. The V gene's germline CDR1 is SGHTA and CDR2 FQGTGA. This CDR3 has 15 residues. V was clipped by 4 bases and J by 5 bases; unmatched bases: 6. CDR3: CASSSISGGAETQYF. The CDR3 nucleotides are TGTGCCAGCAGCTCCATTAGCGGGGGGGCGGAGACCCAGTACTTC.

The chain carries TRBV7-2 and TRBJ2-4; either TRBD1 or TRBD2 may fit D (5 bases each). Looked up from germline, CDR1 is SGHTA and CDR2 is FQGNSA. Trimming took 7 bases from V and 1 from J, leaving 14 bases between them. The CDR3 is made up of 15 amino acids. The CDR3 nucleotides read TGTGCCAGCACCCCCTCGGGGACGGCCAAAAACATTCAGTACTTC. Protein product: CASTPSGTAKNIQYF.

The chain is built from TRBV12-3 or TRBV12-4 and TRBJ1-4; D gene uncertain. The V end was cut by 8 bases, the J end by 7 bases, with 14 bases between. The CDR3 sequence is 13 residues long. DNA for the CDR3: TGTGCCAGCGCGCCTACCGATGGTGAAAAACTGTTTTTT. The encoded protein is CASAPTDGEKLFF.

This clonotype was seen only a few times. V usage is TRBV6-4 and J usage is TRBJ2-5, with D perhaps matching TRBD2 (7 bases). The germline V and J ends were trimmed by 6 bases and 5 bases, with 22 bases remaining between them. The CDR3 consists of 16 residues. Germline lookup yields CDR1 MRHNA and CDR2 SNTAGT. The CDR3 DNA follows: TGTGCCAGCAGGGGGGAGCGGGGCTCCCAGGGGGAGACCCAGTACTTC. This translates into CASRGERGSQGETQYF.

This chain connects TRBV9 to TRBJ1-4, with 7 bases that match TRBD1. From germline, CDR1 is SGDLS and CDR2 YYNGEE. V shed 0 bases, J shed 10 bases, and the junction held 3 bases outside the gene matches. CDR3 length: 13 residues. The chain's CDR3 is CASSVDRTGKLFF. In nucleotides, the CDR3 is TGTGCCAGCAGCGTAGACCGGACAGGAAAACTGTTTTTT.

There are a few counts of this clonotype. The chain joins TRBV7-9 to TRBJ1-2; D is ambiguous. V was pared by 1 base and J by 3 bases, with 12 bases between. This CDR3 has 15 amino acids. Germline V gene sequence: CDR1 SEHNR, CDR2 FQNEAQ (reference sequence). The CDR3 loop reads CASSLGSRSYYGYTF. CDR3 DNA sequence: TGTGCCAGCAGCTTAGGGTCTCGGTCGTACTATGGCTACACCTTC. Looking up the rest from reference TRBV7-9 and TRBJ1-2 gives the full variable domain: DTGVSQNPRHKITKRGQNVTFRCDPISEHNRLYWYRQTLGQGPEFLTYFQNEAQLEKSRLLSDRFSAERPKGSFSTLEIQRTEQGDSAMYLCASSLGSRSYYGYTFGSGTRLTVV.

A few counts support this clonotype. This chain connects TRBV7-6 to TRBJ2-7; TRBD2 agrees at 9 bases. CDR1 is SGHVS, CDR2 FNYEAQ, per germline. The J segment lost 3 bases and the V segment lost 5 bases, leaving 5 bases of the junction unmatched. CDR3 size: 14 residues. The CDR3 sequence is CASSPRLAVYEQYF. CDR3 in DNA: TGTGCCAGCAGCCCCCGACTAGCGGTCTACGAGCAGTACTTC. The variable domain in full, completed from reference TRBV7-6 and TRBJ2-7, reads GAGVSQSPRYKVTKRGQDVALRCDPISGHVSLYWYRQALGQGPEFLTYFNYEAQQDKSGLPNDRFSAERPEGSISTLTIQRTEQRDSAMYRCASSPRLAVYEQYFGPGTRLTVT.

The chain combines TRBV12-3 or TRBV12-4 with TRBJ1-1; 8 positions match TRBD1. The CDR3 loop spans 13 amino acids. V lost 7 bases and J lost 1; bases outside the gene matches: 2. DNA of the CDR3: TGTGCCAGCATCGGGACAGGGAACACTGAAGCTTTCTTT. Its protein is CASIGTGNTEAFF.

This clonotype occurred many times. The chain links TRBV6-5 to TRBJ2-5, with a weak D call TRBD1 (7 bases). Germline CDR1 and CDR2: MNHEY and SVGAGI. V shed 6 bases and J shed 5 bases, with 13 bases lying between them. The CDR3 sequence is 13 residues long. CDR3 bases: TGTGCCAGCAGGCCAGGGGGGCGTGAGACCCAGTACTTC. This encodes CASRPGGRETQYF.

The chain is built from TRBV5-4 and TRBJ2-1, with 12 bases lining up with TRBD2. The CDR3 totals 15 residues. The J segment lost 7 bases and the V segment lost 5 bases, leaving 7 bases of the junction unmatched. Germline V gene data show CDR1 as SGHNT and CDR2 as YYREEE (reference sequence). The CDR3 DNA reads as TGTGCCAGCAGGATTACTAGCGGGGGGACTAATGAGCAGTTCTTC. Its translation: CASRITSGGTNEQFF.

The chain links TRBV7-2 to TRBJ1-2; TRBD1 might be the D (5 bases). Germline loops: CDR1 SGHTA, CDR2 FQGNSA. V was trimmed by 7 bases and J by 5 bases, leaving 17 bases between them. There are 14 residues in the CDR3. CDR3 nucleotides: TGTGCCAGCACCCAATCCAGGGTTGTGTATGGCTACACCTTC. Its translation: CASTQSRVVYGYTF. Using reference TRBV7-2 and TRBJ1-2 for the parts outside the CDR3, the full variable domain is GAGVSQSPSNKVTEKGKDVELRCDPISGHTALYWYRQSLGQGLEFLIYFQGNSAPDKSGLPSDRFSAERTGGSVSTLTIQRTQQEDSAVYLCASTQSRVVYGYTFGSGTRLTVV.

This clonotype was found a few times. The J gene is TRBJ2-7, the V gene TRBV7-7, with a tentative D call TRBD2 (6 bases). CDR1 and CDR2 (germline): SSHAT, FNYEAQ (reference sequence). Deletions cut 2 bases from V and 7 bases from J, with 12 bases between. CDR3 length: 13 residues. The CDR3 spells CASSLSPGREQYF. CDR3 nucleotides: TGTGCCAGCAGCTTAAGCCCAGGGAGGGAGCAGTACTTC.

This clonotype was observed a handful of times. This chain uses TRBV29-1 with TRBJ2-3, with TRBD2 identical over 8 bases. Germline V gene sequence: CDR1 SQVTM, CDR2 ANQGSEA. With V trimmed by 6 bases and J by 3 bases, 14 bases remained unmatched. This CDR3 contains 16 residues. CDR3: CSVDRRGGQKTDTQYF. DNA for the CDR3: TGCAGCGTCGACCGACGGGGGGGGCAGAAGACAGATACGCAGTATTTT.

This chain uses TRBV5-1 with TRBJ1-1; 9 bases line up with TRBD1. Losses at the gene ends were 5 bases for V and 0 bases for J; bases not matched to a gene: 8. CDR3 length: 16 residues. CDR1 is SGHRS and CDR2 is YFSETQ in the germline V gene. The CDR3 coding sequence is TGCGCCAGCAGGTCTGACAGGGGGGGGATGAACACTGAAGCTTTCTTT. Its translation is CASRSDRGGMNTEAFF.

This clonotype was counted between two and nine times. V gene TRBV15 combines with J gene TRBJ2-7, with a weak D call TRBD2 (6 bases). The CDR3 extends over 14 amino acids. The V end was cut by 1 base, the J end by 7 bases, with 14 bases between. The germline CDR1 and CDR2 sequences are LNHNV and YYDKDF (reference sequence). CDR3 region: CATSRASGEGEQYV. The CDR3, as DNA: TGTGCCACCAGCAGAGCGTCGGGGGAAGGGGAGCAGTACGTC.

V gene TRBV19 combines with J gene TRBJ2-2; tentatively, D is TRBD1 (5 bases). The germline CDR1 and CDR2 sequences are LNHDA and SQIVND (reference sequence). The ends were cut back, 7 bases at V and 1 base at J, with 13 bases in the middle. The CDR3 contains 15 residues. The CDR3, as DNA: TGTGCCAGTATCTCAGGGTCACTGAACACCGGGGAGCTGTTTTTT. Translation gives CASISGSLNTGELFF.

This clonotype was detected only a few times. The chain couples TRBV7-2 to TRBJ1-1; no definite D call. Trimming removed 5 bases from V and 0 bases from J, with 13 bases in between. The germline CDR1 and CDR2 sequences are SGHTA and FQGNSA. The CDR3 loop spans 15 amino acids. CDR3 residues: CASSIGGGLNTEAFF. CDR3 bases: TGTGCCAGCAGCATCGGCGGAGGGTTGAACACTGAAGCTTTCTTT.

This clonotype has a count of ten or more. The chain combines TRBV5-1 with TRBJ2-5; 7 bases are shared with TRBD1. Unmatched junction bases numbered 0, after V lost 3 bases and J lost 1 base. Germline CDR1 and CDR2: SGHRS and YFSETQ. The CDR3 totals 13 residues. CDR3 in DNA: TGCGCCAGCAGCTGGACAGGCCAAGAGACCCAGTACTTC. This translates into CASSWTGQETQYF.

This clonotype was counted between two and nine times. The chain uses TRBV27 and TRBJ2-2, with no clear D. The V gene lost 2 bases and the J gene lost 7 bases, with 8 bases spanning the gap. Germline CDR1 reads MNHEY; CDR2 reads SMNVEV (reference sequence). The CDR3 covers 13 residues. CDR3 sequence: CASSLPEGGELFF. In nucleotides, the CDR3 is TGTGCCAGCAGTTTACCGGAAGGCGGGGAGCTGTTTTTT.

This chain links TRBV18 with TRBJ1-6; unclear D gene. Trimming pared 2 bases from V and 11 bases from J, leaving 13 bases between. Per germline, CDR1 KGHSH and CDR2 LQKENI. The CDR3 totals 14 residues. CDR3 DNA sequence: TGTGCCAGCTCACCAGGGGAAGCCCAGCCACCCCTCCACTTT. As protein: CASSPGEAQPPLHF.

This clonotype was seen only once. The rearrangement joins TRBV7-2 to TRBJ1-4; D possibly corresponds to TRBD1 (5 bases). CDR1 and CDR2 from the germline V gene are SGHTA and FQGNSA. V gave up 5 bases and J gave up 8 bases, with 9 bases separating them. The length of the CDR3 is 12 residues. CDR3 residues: CASSASGEKLFF. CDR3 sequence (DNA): TGTGCCAGCAGCGCCTCAGGGGAAAAACTGTTTTTT.